This T cell receptor beta chain was recorded in a study of blood T cell repertoires in COVID-19. Study-level information: Acute-phase and convalescent COVID-19 samples originated in the United States, Italy and Spain. Nucleic acid was either cDNA or gDNA, and it came from T cells, B-cell-depleted T cells, or PBMCs.

As handled by the study authors: By means of reference gene primer amplification, nucleated cell counts were estimated. Method: immunoSEQ multiplex PCR; TCRdb's copy keeps in-frame clones and lacks some. Clone size and the V and J calls come from that table; the DNA yielded D and trimming. Of 30,000 to 45,000 clones in the sample, 90% to 95% were seen once. Source material: peripheral blood. The receptor was isolated from a man aged 50-59 years with active COVID-19.

The CDR3 sequence: CASSPGLAGATDTQYF. CDR3 coding DNA: TGTGCCAGCAGCCCCGGACTAGCGGGAGCGACAGATACGCAGTATTTT. This chain connects TRBV3-1 (or the pseudogene TRBV3-2) to TRBJ2-3; 13 bases are shared with TRBD2. This CDR3 has 16 residues. The junction had 4 bases not matched to a gene; V was cut back by 4 bases and J by 3 bases. Germline CDR1 and CDR2: LGHDT and YNNKEL (reference sequence).